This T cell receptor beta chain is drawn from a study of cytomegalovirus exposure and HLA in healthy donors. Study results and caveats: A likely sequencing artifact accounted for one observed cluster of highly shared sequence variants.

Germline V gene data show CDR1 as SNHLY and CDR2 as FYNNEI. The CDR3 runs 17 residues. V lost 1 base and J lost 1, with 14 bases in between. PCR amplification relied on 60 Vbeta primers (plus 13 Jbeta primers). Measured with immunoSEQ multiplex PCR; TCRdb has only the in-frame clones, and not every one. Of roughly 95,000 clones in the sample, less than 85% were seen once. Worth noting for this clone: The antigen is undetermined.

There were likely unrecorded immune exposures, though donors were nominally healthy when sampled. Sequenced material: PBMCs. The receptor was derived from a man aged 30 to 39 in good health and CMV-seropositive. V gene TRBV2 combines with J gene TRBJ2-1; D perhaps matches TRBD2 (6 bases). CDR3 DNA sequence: TGTGCCAGCAGTGAAGTTGATGCGGGGAGGTCCTACAATGAGCAGTTCTTC. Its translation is CASSEVDAGRSYNEQFF.